This T cell receptor (beta chain) was documented in a study of HIV-infected children after antiretroviral therapy interruption. About the research overall: Children's median ages were roughly 10 years and 8 years by group. EBV and CMV exposure was recorded in most children. General study findings and limits: Sorted CD45RA+ naive cells might include minor non-naive CD45RA+ cells. Naive CD4+ sequences overlapped less between time points once interruption began.

Treatment given: PENTA 11 planned treatment interruption arm or continuous ART arm. Unique molecular identifiers were included in an RNA-based 3' RACE TCR library. TCRdb ran MiXCR on the 3' RACE reads and lists one entry per CDR3 protein. This table has 90,000 or so distinct CDR3 sequences, 5.5% to 8.5% appearing once. About this clonotype: Its specificity is not known.

This CDR3 has 16 amino acids. V was cut by 6 bases and J by 2 bases, with 17 bases left in between. The chain links TRBV12-3 or TRBV12-4 to TRBJ1-5; D is possibly TRBD1 (6 bases). This clonotype originated in a pool of human donors with HIV. Sequencing used CD45RA+ CD4+ T cells from PBMCs, pooled from several time points, obtained from a donor given antiretroviral therapy, either interrupted or continuous. Subset meaning: naive CD4+ CD45RA+ CD45RO- T cells. The CDR3 DNA reads TGTGCCAGCAGCTCCCCAACCCCAGGGGGCAATCAGCCCCAGCATTTT. It yields the protein CASSSPTPGGNQPQHF.